This TCR beta chain was documented in a study of technical replicates of blood from a few donors. Produced via immunoSEQ multiplex PCR; TCRdb's table is partial and in-frame only. Among 85,000 to 100,000 clones listed, 95% were seen once. The CDR3 is 14 amino acids. Germline V CDR1 and CDR2: KGHSH, LQKENI. The V end was cut by 3 bases, the J end by 6 bases, with 14 bases between. The receptor was isolated from a human donor in good health. The sample taken for sequencing was T cells isolated from PBMCs. The genes are TRBV18 and TRBJ1-2; no clear D gene. CDR3 coding DNA: TGTGCCAGCTCACCGTCCGGGAACGCCCATGGCTACACCTTC. Translation gives CASSPSGNAHGYTF.